A single sample is the source of the 26 T cell receptor beta chains below, sequenced in a study of blood T cells in healthy people across ages. A second roughly 6 to 12 cycle PCR used barcoded and J-beta primers. MiXCR, applied by TCRdb to the 5' RACE reads, yields one record per CDR3 protein. The table shows 800,000 to 900,000 distinct CDR3 sequences, with around 68% occurring only once. The source material was blood. Receptor source: a man younger than 40 in good health.

The chain links TRBV6-1 to TRBJ2-7; 8 bases are shared with TRBD1. Germline V CDR1 and CDR2: MNHNS, SASEGT. V lost 4 bases, J lost 0 bases, and 5 bases stayed unmatched. CDR3 size: 15 residues. In DNA form, the CDR3 reads TGTGCCAGCAGTGCCGGGACAGGCCTCTCCTACGAGCAGTACTTC. It encodes CASSAGTGLSYEQYF.

V is TRBV7-2 and J is TRBJ2-3, with 8 bases identical to TRBD1. The CDR3 runs 15 residues. Looked up from germline, CDR1 is SGHTA and CDR2 is FQGNSA. V lost 5 bases and J lost 0; bases outside the gene matches: 4. CDR3 nucleotides: TGTGCCAGCAGCCTCAGGGGGCTTAGCACAGATACGCAGTATTTT. Protein sequence: CASSLRGLSTDTQYF.

This chain joins TRBV9 and TRBJ2-1; 10 bases match TRBD2. There are 16 residues in the CDR3. The V gene end was trimmed by 3 bases and the J gene end by 6 bases; junction bases not matched to a gene: 9. Germline values: CDR1 SGDLS, CDR2 YYNGEE. The CDR3 bases are TGTGCCAGCAGCGAGAGGACTTTAGCGGGGGGCAATGAGCAGTTCTTC. It codes for CASSERTLAGGNEQFF.

The sample holds a few counts of this clonotype. V gene TRBV25-1 combines with J gene TRBJ1-2, with 8 bases fitting TRBD1. The CDR3 totals 14 residues. The V gene's germline CDR1 is MGHDK and CDR2 SYGVNS. V trimming: 4 bases; J trimming: 4 bases; junction bases outside the gene matches: 5. CDR3 in DNA: TGTGCCAGCAGTGGTCGGACAGGGTTCTATGGCTACACCTTC. Translation: CASSGRTGFYGYTF.

The J gene is TRBJ1-2, the V gene TRBV7-9, with 7 positions matching TRBD1. CDR1 and CDR2 (germline): SEHNR, FQNEAQ (reference sequence). Losses at the gene ends were 3 bases for V and 3 bases for J; bases not matched to a gene: 4. The CDR3 runs 14 residues. This CDR3 is CASSFNRGDYGYTF. DNA for the CDR3: TGTGCCAGCAGCTTTAACAGGGGCGACTATGGCTACACCTTC. Looking up the rest from reference TRBV7-9 and TRBJ1-2 gives the full variable domain: DTGVSQNPRHKITKRGQNVTFRCDPISEHNRLYWYRQTLGQGPEFLTYFQNEAQLEKSRLLSDRFSAERPKGSFSTLEIQRTEQGDSAMYLCASSFNRGDYGYTFGSGTRLTVV.

The CDR3 is CASSLETPLKGTEAFF. The CDR3 bases are TGTGCCAGCAGCTTAGAGACACCCCTAAAGGGCACTGAAGCTTTCTTT. The chain has TRBV7-9 and TRBJ1-1; no definite D call. The germline CDR1 and CDR2 sequences are SEHNR and FQNEAQ (reference sequence). The CDR3 contains 16 residues. Trimming left V 1 base short and J 4 bases short, with 16 bases between.

V is TRBV7-9 and J is TRBJ2-1, with D unresolved. V shed 4 bases and J shed 8 bases, with 15 bases lying between them. Germline V gene lookup returns CDR1 SEHNR and CDR2 FQNEAQ (reference sequence). The CDR3 length is 14 residues. The CDR3 loop reads CASSSFSDADEQFF. CDR3 sequence (DNA): TGTGCCAGCAGCTCTTTCTCTGACGCAGATGAGCAGTTCTTC. Looking up the rest from reference TRBV7-9 and TRBJ2-1 gives the full variable domain: DTGVSQNPRHKITKRGQNVTFRCDPISEHNRLYWYRQTLGQGPEFLTYFQNEAQLEKSRLLSDRFSAERPKGSFSTLEIQRTEQGDSAMYLCASSSFSDADEQFFGPGTRLTVL.

The V call is TRBV29-1, the J call TRBJ1-2; D remains ambiguous. Germline V gene data show CDR1 as SQVTM and CDR2 as ANQGSEA. V was clipped by 3 bases and J by 5 bases, with 10 bases between them. This CDR3 is built from 12 residues. The DNA for the CDR3 is TGCAGCGTTGAGGGAGTGACTTATGGCTACACCTTC. The encoded protein is CSVEGVTYGYTF. Variable domain in full (rest from reference TRBV29-1 and TRBJ1-2): SAVISQKPSRDICQRGTSLTIQCQVDSQVTMMFWYRQQPGQSLTLIATANQGSEATYESGFVIDKFPISRPNLTFSTLTVSNMSPEDSSIYLCSVEGVTYGYTFGSGTRLTVV.

The rearrangement uses TRBV10-3 and TRBJ2-1; 8 positions match TRBD1. Germline CDR1 reads ENHRY; CDR2 reads SYGVKD. Germline trimming cut 4 bases from V and 3 bases from J; bases unmatched to any gene: 8. The CDR3 has 16 residues. CDR3 sequence: CAISGAGTGHYNEQFF. The CDR3 DNA reads TGTGCCATCAGTGGGGCCGGGACAGGCCACTACAATGAGCAGTTCTTC.

This clonotype showed up many times. The rearrangement links TRBV29-1 to TRBJ2-1; no firm D call. Germline V gene sequence: CDR1 SQVTM, CDR2 ANQGSEA. Trimming left V 4 bases short and J 5 bases short, with 6 bases between. CDR3 length equals 11 residues. The CDR3 sequence is CSVGPNNEQFF. CDR3 coding DNA: TGCAGCGTTGGACCCAACAATGAGCAGTTCTTC.

This clonotype was recorded only once. This rearrangement joins TRBV9 to TRBJ1-6; TRBD1 aligns across 7 bases. The CDR3 totals 14 residues. The germline CDR1 and CDR2 sequences are SGDLS and YYNGEE. V lost 4 bases, J lost 10 bases, and 8 bases stayed unmatched. The CDR3, as DNA: TGTGCCAGCAGCCCACATACAGGGGACTCACCCCTCCACTTT. Residues: CASSPHTGDSPLHF.

This CDR3 is CGARGEVYNEQFF. Written as DNA, the CDR3 is TGTGGCGCGCGCGGGGAGGTCTACAATGAGCAGTTCTTC. The chain couples TRBV6-6 to TRBJ2-1; possibly TRBD2 for D (6 bases). CDR1 MNHNY and CDR2 SVGAGI come from the germline V gene (reference sequence). The CDR3 loop spans 13 amino acids.

This chain joins TRBV6-6 and TRBJ2-1; 9 bases fit TRBD2. There are 13 residues in the CDR3. Unmatched junction bases numbered 9, after V lost 5 bases and J lost 13 bases. CDR1 and CDR2 from the germline V gene are MNHNY and SVGAGI (reference sequence). As DNA, the CDR3 is TGTGCCAGCAGTCACGGGCTAGCGGGGTCCCAGTTCTTC. Residues: CASSHGLAGSQFF.

This chain links TRBV7-9 with TRBJ1-2; D remains unclear. Germline CDR1 and CDR2: SEHNR and FQNEAQ (reference sequence). V was trimmed by 6 bases and J by 0 bases, leaving 8 bases between them. The CDR3 covers 13 residues. The CDR3 here is CASSPKPNYGYTF. The CDR3 DNA sequence: TGTGCCAGCAGTCCTAAACCTAACTATGGCTACACCTTC. The entire variable domain, with the rest obtained from reference TRBV7-9 and TRBJ1-2, is as follows: DTGVSQNPRHKITKRGQNVTFRCDPISEHNRLYWYRQTLGQGPEFLTYFQNEAQLEKSRLLSDRFSAERPKGSFSTLEIQRTEQGDSAMYLCASSPKPNYGYTFGSGTRLTVV.

V usage is TRBV4-3 and J usage is TRBJ2-2; 8 nucleotides agree with TRBD1. The CDR3 has 17 amino acids. V trimming: 1 base; J trimming: 5 bases; junction bases outside the gene matches: 9. Germline V gene data show CDR1 as LGHNA and CDR2 as YSLEER. CDR3 bases: TGCGCCAGCAGCCAAGTCCCTCCGACAGGGGATACCGGGGAGCTGTTTTTT. Translated, it gives CASSQVPPTGDTGELFF.

The chain employs TRBV7-9 and TRBJ2-1, with D possibly matching TRBD1 (6 bases). The CDR3 contains 15 residues. V lost 2 bases and J 3 bases, leaving 11 bases between the germline ends. CDR1 is SEHNR, CDR2 FQNEAQ, per germline (reference sequence). CDR3 amino acids: CASSLLYRDYNEQFF. The CDR3 nucleotides are TGTGCCAGCAGCTTACTTTACAGGGACTACAATGAGCAGTTCTTC.

This chain connects TRBV7-2 to TRBJ2-3; 7 positions match TRBD1. Germline CDR1 SGHTA, CDR2 FQGNSA. V shed 5 bases and J 5 bases; nucleotides not matched to a gene: 4. This CDR3 has 13 amino acids. This CDR3 reads CASSAWDRDTQYF. DNA of the CDR3: TGTGCCAGCAGCGCCTGGGACAGAGATACGCAGTATTTT.

J is TRBJ1-1 and V is TRBV20-1; a possible D gene is TRBD1 (5 bases). The CDR3 is made up of 9 amino acids. CDR1 is DFQATT, CDR2 SNEGSKA, per germline (reference sequence). The V end was cut by 0 bases, the J end by 12 bases, with 5 bases between. The CDR3 protein is CSAREGPFF. CDR3 sequence (DNA): TGCAGTGCTAGAGAGGGACCTTTCTTT.

In the case of this clonotype: A read error is possible here, since a much larger clone lies one base away. V usage is TRBV2 and J usage is TRBJ2-2; weak D call: TRBD2 (6 bases). The CDR3 is 15 residues long. Germline V gene data show CDR1 as SNHLY and CDR2 as FYNNEI. As DNA, the CDR3 is TGTGCCAGCAGTGTTGGGCAAGGGAACACCGGGGGGCTGTTTTTT. This codes for CASSVGQGNTGGLFF.

This clonotype appeared a few times. The CDR3, as DNA: TGCGCCAGCAGCCAACCGGGACAGCCTACCTATGGCTACACCTTC. Its translation: CASSQPGQPTYGYTF. The chain recombines TRBV4-3 with TRBJ1-2; 7 nucleotides align to TRBD1. V shed 2 bases, J shed 4 bases, and the junction held 7 bases outside the gene matches. Per the germline V gene, CDR1 is LGHNA and CDR2 is YSLEER. This CDR3 is 15 amino acids long.

This rearrangement joins TRBV27 to TRBJ2-7; D ambiguous. Germline V gene sequence: CDR1 MNHEY, CDR2 SMNVEV (reference sequence). Trimming pared 4 bases from V and 7 bases from J, leaving 20 bases between. The CDR3 spans 15 residues. The CDR3 region is CASSSGMGYYNEQYF. The CDR3 region has the DNA TGTGCCAGCAGTTCCGGAATGGGGTATTACAATGAGCAGTACTTC.

This clonotype has just one count. J is TRBJ1-2 and V is TRBV9, with 9 bases matching TRBD1. The junction had 10 bases not matched to a gene; V was cut back by 3 bases and J by 4 bases. CDR3 length: 16 amino acids. Germline V CDR1 and CDR2: SGDLS, YYNGEE. CDR3 residues: CASSGGGTGWIYGYTF. Here the CDR3 DNA reads TGTGCCAGCAGCGGGGGGGGGACAGGGTGGATCTATGGCTACACCTTC.

The chain employs TRBV7-3 and TRBJ2-5, with 8 bases matching TRBD2. CDR1 and CDR2 from the germline V gene are SGHTA and FQGTGA. CDR3 length equals 15 residues. V shed 1 base and J 4 bases; nucleotides not matched to a gene: 5. CDR3 sequence reads: CASSLNGGATETQYF. In nucleotides, the CDR3 is TGTGCCAGCAGCTTAAACGGGGGGGCCACAGAGACCCAGTACTTC.

The chain is built from TRBV7-2 and TRBJ2-5; D is undetermined. The ends were cut back, 7 bases at V and 2 bases at J, with 8 bases in the middle. Germline CDR1 reads SGHTA; CDR2 reads FQGNSA. CDR3 size: 12 residues. The CDR3 DNA reads as TGTGCCAGCATCATAACTCAAGAGACCCAGTACTTC. Translated, it gives CASIITQETQYF.

The chain has TRBV6-6 and TRBJ2-5; TRBD2 matches 7 bases. V was pared by 2 bases and J by 1 base, with 1 base of the junction left unmatched. In germline, CDR1 is MNHNY, CDR2 SVGAGI (reference sequence). The CDR3 has 14 amino acids. DNA of the CDR3: TGTGCCAGCAGTTACGGGAGGGGCCAAGAGACCCAGTACTTC. Its translation: CASSYGRGQETQYF.

This sequence joins TRBV27 and TRBJ2-7, with 7 positions matching TRBD1. The CDR3 runs to 15 residues. V lost 5 bases and J lost 0; bases outside the gene matches: 7. Germline CDR1 and CDR2: MNHEY and SMNVEV (reference sequence). The CDR3 region is CASSITGTVSYEQYF. The CDR3, as DNA: TGTGCCAGCAGTATTACCGGGACAGTCTCCTACGAGCAGTACTTC.